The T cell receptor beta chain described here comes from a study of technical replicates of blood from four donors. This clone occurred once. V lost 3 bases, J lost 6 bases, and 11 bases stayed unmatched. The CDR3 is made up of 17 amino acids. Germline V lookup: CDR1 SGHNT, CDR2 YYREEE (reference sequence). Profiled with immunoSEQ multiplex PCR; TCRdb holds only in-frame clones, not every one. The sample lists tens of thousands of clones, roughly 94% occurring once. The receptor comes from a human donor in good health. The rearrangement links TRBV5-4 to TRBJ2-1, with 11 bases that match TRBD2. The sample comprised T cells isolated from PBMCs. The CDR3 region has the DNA TGTGCCAGCAGCTATGCCCTGACTAGCGGGATTATCAATGAGCAGTTCTTC. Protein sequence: CASSYALTSGIINEQFF.